A single count supports the clone carrying this TCR beta chain. TCRdb redid the calling of the PCR reads with MiXCR, one entry per CDR3 protein. Here the sample spans about 14,000 distinct CDR3 sequences, about 53% being singletons. The entry originates in a study of tumor-infiltrating lymphocytes in oesophageal squamous cell carcinoma. Germline V gene lookup returns CDR1 SGHVS and CDR2 FQNEAQ. The CDR3 covers 15 residues. The receptor was derived from a male donor with esophageal squamous cell carcinoma. The specimen sequenced was esophageal tumor tissue. The chain has TRBV7-8 and TRBJ2-5; D is possibly TRBD2 (6 bases). The J call may be in error: the DNA end matches TRBJ2-1 better. CDR3 in DNA: TGTGCCAGCAGCTTAAGTCGGAGGGGTGGCTACGAGCAGTTCTTC. Protein product: CASSLSRRGGYEQFF.